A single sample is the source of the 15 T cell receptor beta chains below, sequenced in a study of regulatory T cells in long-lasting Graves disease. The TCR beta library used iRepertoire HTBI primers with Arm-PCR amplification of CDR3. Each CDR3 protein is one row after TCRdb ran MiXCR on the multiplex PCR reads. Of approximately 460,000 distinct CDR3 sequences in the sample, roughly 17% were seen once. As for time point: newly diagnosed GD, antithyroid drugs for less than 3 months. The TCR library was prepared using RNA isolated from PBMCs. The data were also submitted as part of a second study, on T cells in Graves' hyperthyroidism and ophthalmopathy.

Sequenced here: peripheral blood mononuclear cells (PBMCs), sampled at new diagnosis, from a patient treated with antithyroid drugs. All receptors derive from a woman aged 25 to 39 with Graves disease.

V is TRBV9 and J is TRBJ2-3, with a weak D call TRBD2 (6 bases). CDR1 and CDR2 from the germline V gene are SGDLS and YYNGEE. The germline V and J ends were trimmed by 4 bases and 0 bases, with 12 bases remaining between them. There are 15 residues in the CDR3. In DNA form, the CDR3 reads TGTGCCAGCAGCCGATGGAGGGGAAGCACAGATACGCAGTATTTT. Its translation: CASSRWRGSTDTQYF.

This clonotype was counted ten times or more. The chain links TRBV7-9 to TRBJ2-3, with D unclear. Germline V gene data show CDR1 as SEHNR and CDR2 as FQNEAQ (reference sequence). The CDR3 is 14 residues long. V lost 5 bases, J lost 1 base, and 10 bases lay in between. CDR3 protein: CASSATWGTDTQYF. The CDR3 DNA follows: TGTGCCAGCAGCGCCACGTGGGGCACAGATACGCAGTATTTT. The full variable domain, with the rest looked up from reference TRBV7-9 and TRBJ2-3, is DTGVSQNPRHKITKRGQNVTFRCDPISEHNRLYWYRQTLGQGPEFLTYFQNEAQLEKSRLLSDRFSAERPKGSFSTLEIQRTEQGDSAMYLCASSATWGTDTQYFGPGTRLTVL.

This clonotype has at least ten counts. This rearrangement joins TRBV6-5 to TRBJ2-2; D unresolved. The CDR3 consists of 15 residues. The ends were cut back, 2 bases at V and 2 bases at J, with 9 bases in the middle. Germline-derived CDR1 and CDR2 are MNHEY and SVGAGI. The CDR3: CASSYKARNTGELFF. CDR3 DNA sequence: TGTGCCAGCAGTTACAAGGCCCGAAACACCGGGGAGCTGTTTTTT.

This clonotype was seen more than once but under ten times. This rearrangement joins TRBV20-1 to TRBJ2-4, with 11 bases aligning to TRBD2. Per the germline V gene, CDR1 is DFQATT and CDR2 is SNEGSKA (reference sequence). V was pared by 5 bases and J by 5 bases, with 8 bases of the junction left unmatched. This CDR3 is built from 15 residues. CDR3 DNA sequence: TGCAGTGCTCGACTAGCGGGGCGTGGGGAAAACATTCAGTACTTC. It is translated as CSARLAGRGENIQYF.

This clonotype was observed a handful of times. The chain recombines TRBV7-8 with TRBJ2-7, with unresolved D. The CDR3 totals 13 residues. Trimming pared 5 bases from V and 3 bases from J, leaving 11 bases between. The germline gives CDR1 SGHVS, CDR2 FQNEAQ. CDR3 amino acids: CASSPSPVYEQYF. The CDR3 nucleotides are TGTGCCAGCAGCCCCAGCCCAGTCTACGAGCAGTACTTC.

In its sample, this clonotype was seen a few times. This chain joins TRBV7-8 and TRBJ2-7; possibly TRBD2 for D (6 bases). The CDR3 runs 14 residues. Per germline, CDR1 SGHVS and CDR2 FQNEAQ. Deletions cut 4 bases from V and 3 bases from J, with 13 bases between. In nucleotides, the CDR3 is TGTGCCAGCAGCTACGGGGGACTTTACTACGAGCAGTACTTC. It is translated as CASSYGGLYYEQYF.

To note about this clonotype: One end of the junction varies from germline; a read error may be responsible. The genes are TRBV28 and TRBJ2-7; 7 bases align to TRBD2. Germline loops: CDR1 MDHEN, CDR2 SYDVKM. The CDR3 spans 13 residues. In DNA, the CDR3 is TGTACCAGCAGGGACTATGGTAGTTACGAGCAGTACTTC. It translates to CTSRDYGSYEQYF.

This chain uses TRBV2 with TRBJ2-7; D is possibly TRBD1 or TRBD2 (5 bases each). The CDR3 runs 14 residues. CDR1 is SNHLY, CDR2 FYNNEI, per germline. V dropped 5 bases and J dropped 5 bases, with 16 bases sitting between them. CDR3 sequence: CASSTYGGTHEQYF. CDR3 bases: TGTGCCAGCAGTACCTACGGTGGGACGCACGAGCAGTACTTC.

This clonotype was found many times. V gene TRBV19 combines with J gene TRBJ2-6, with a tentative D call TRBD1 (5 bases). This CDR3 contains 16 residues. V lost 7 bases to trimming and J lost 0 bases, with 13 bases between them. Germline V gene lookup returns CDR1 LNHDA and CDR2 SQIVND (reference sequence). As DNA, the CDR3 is TGTGCCAGTAAAAGGAGACAGTTCTCTGGGGCCAACGTCCTGACTTTC. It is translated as CASKRRQFSGANVLTF.

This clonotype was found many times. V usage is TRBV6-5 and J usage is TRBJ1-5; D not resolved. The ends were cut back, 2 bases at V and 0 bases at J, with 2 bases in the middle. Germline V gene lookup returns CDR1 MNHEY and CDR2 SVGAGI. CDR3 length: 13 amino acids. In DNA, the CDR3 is TGTGCCAGCAGTTACGGTAGCAATCAGCCCCAGCATTTT. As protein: CASSYGSNQPQHF.

CDR3 bases: TGTGCCAGCAGTTACGGGCTGTCGACCATATATTTT. Translating gives CASSYGLSTIYF. The gene calls are TRBV7-2 and TRBJ1-3; D is unresolved. The germline V gene encodes CDR1 SGHTA and CDR2 FQGNSA. Trimming cost V 6 bases and J 10 bases, with 13 bases left between them. CDR3 size: 12 residues. The whole variable domain, remainder taken from reference TRBV7-2 and TRBJ1-3, is GAGVSQSPSNKVTEKGKDVELRCDPISGHTALYWYRQSLGQGLEFLIYFQGNSAPDKSGLPSDRFSAERTGGSVSTLTIQRTQQEDSAVYLCASSYGLSTIYFGEGSWLTVV.

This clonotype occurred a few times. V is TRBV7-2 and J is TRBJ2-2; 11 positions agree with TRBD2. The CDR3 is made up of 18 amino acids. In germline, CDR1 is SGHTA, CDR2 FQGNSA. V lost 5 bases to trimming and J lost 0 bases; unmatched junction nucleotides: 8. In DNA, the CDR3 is TGTGCCAGCAGCCCGATCCGGGGACTAGCGGCGAACACCGGGGAGCTGTTTTTT. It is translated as CASSPIRGLAANTGELFF. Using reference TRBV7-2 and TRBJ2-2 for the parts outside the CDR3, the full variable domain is GAGVSQSPSNKVTEKGKDVELRCDPISGHTALYWYRQSLGQGLEFLIYFQGNSAPDKSGLPSDRFSAERTGGSVSTLTIQRTQQEDSAVYLCASSPIRGLAANTGELFFGEGSRLTVL.

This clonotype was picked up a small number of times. The CDR3 coding sequence is TGTGCCTCCGGAGTATACTATGGCTACACCTTC. Its translation is CASGVYYGYTF. The chain uses TRBV6-1 and TRBJ1-2; D is unresolved. Trimming shortened V by 11 bases and J by 3 bases, and 10 bases separated the two germline ends. CDR1 MNHNS and CDR2 SASEGT come from the germline V gene. The length of the CDR3 is 11 residues.

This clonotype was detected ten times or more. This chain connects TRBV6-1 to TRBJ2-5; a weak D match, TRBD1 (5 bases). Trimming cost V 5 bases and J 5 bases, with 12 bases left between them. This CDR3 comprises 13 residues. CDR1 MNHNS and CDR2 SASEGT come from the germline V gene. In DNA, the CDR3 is TGTGCCAGCAGTAGACAGCGTCGGGAGACCCAGTACTTC. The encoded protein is CASSRQRRETQYF.

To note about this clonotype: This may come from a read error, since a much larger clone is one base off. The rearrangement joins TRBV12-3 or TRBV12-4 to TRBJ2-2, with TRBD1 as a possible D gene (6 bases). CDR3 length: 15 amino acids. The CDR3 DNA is TGTGCCAGCAGTTCGGGACATGACGGCACCAGGGAGCTGTTTTTT. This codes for CASSSGHDGTRELFF.